Following are 17 T cell receptor beta chains from one sample sequenced in a study of OX40 agonist ivuxolimab in advanced cancers. Sequenced by immunoSEQ multiplex PCR; TCRdb stores in-frame clones only, minus some. Of about 58,000 clones in the sample, roughly nine tenths were seen once. The sample was CD4+ or CD8+ T cells sorted from blood, taken in a trial of the OX40 agonist ivuxolimab. These receptors came from an adult with an advanced solid tumor such as melanoma, head and neck, liver or kidney cancer.

The chain has TRBV6-5 and TRBJ2-5, with 8 positions matching TRBD2. Germline lookup yields CDR1 MNHEY and CDR2 SVGAGI. Trimming cost V 0 bases and J 3 bases; bases outside gene matches: 3. This CDR3 region has 15 residues. CDR3 DNA: TGTGCCAGCAGTTACTCCCCGGGACTAGAAGAGACCCAGTACTTC. Translated: CASSYSPGLEETQYF.

This chain links TRBV6-6 with TRBJ2-5; 7 positions agree with TRBD2. The V and J ends lost 6 bases and 0 bases, in that order; junction bases with no gene match: 10. The V gene's germline CDR1 is MNHNY and CDR2 SVGAGI (reference sequence). CDR3 length: 16 residues. CDR3 sequence reads: CASSPRQRGYQETQYF. The CDR3 nucleotides are TGTGCCAGCAGCCCCCGGCAGCGGGGATACCAAGAGACCCAGTACTTC.

The CDR3 sequence is CASSLFELHTQYF. Written as DNA, the CDR3 is TGTGCCAGCAGCTTATTTGAGCTGCATACGCAGTATTTT. The chain carries TRBV7-9 and TRBJ2-3; no firm D call. The V end was cut by 2 bases, the J end by 7 bases, with 10 bases between. The germline gives CDR1 SEHNR, CDR2 FQNEAQ (reference sequence). This CDR3 region has 13 residues.

This sequence joins TRBV28 and TRBJ1-3; D possibly corresponds to TRBD1 (5 bases). This CDR3 is 14 amino acids long. From germline, CDR1 is MDHEN and CDR2 SYDVKM. Deletions cut 3 bases from V and 4 bases from J, with 10 bases between. DNA of the CDR3: TGTGCCAGCAGTTTTCCGGGGGGGGGAAACACCATATATTTT. It specifies CASSFPGGGNTIYF.

This chain uses TRBV28 with TRBJ2-1; possible D gene TRBD2, 5 bases. This CDR3 is 12 amino acids long. Germline V CDR1 and CDR2: MDHEN, SYDVKM. V gave up 6 bases and J gave up 9 bases, with 12 bases separating them. CDR3: CASSSLGVEQFF. DNA for the CDR3: TGTGCCAGCAGCTCACTCGGGGTTGAGCAGTTCTTC.

This clone was seen only once. V and J are TRBV7-9 and TRBJ2-5, with TRBD2 matching 10 bases. Trimming took 6 bases from V and 1 from J; bases not matched to a gene: 8. This CDR3 region has 16 residues. Germline values: CDR1 SEHNR, CDR2 FQNEAQ (reference sequence). The CDR3 coding sequence is TGTGCCAGCAGTCCACCGGGACTAGCGCCCCAAGAGACCCAGTACTTC. Translation gives CASSPPGLAPQETQYF.

The chain is built from TRBV6-6 and TRBJ1-5, with TRBD1 matching over 11 bases. CDR1 and CDR2 from the germline V gene are MNHNY and SVGAGI (reference sequence). V trimming: 4 bases; J trimming: 4 bases; junction bases outside the gene matches: 0. The CDR3 extends over 14 amino acids. The CDR3 region is CASSWDRGNQPQHF. The CDR3 DNA is TGTGCCAGCAGTTGGGACAGGGGGAATCAGCCCCAGCATTTT.

The rearrangement joins TRBV28 to TRBJ2-5; D uncertain. Trimming stripped 1 base from V and 3 bases from J, with 6 bases between. The CDR3 totals 13 residues. The germline V gene encodes CDR1 MDHEN and CDR2 SYDVKM. This chain's CDR3 is CASSLFSEETQYF. Here the CDR3 DNA reads TGTGCCAGCAGTTTATTTTCAGAAGAGACCCAGTACTTC.

This sequence joins TRBV4-2 and TRBJ2-7; 8 bases fit TRBD2. Germline V gene sequence: CDR1 LGHNA, CDR2 YNFKEQ. The CDR3 totals 14 residues. With 5 bases clipped from V and 6 bases from J, the junction kept 9 bases outside the gene matches. CDR3 loop: CASSLGGRLSEQYF. The CDR3 DNA reads TGTGCCAGCAGCTTAGGCGGGAGGCTTAGCGAGCAGTACTTC.

The chain couples TRBV28 to TRBJ2-7; a possible D gene is TRBD2 (6 bases). The ends were cut back, 8 bases at V and 7 bases at J, with 15 bases in the middle. Germline CDR1 reads MDHEN; CDR2 reads SYDVKM. This CDR3 comprises 12 residues. Here the CDR3 DNA reads TGTGCCAGCTTTTCGGGGGTTGGAGAGCAGTACTTC. Translated, it gives CASFSGVGEQYF.

This clone turned up a few times. The V gene is TRBV9, the J gene TRBJ1-4; TRBD1 might be the D (6 bases). The V gene lost 3 bases and the J gene lost 6 bases, with 12 bases spanning the gap. Looked up from germline, CDR1 is SGDLS and CDR2 is YYNGEE. The CDR3 covers 14 residues. The CDR3 reads CASSEQGGDEKLFF. Here the CDR3 DNA reads TGTGCCAGCAGCGAACAGGGAGGAGATGAAAAACTGTTTTTT.

In this sample, this clone turned up a few times. The chain uses TRBV27 and TRBJ2-2; TRBD1 matches at 7 bases. V lost 6 bases, J lost 6 bases, and 10 bases stayed unmatched. CDR3 length: 15 residues. Germline V CDR1 and CDR2: MNHEY, SMNVEV (reference sequence). CDR3 nucleotides: TGTGCCAGCAGGCAGGGACAGACTTTCTCCGGGGAGCTGTTTTTT. Protein sequence: CASRQGQTFSGELFF.

The rearrangement joins TRBV11-2 to TRBJ2-1; the match to TRBD2 covers 11 bases. Germline values: CDR1 SGHAT, CDR2 FQNNGV. The CDR3 sequence is 13 residues long. V shed 4 bases, J shed 10 bases, and the junction held 3 bases outside the gene matches. The CDR3 loop reads CASSSGLAGEQFF. CDR3 nucleotide sequence: TGTGCCAGCAGCTCCGGACTAGCGGGCGAGCAGTTCTTC.

This chain joins TRBV19 and TRBJ1-2; possibly TRBD1 for D (5 bases). Trimming shortened V by 6 bases and J by 0 bases, and 17 bases separated the two germline ends. This CDR3 has 16 residues. CDR1 LNHDA and CDR2 SQIVND come from the germline V gene (reference sequence). DNA for the CDR3: TGTGCCAGTAGAGCCGATGGGCAGGGAGCTAACTATGGCTACACCTTC. Encoded protein: CASRADGQGANYGYTF.

V gene TRBV5-1 combines with J gene TRBJ2-7; D uncertain. The CDR3 runs 16 residues. Trimming cost V 1 base and J 0 bases, with 14 bases left between them. CDR1 and CDR2 from the germline V gene are SGHRS and YFSETQ. DNA for the CDR3: TGCGCCAGCAGCTTGTCGATTCCGTTATTCTCCTACGAGCAGTACTTC. Residues: CASSLSIPLFSYEQYF.

The chain uses TRBV7-9 and TRBJ2-3; possible D gene TRBD2, 5 bases. Germline lookup yields CDR1 SEHNR and CDR2 FQNEAQ (reference sequence). The CDR3 runs 14 residues. V lost 5 bases to trimming and J lost 1 base, with 10 bases between them. CDR3 sequence: CASSGWTGTDTQYF. Written as DNA, the CDR3 is TGTGCCAGCAGCGGATGGACTGGCACAGATACGCAGTATTTT.

The chain has TRBV11-2 and TRBJ2-7; TRBD2 aligns across 7 bases. Trimming at V came to 5 bases and at J to 5 bases, leaving 9 bases not matched to a gene. The germline V gene encodes CDR1 SGHAT and CDR2 FQNNGV. The CDR3 has 14 residues. The CDR3 DNA sequence: TGTGCCAGCAGCGGGAGGACTAGGAGAAACGAGCAGTACTTC. Translated, it gives CASSGRTRRNEQYF.